Below are 25 T cell receptor beta chains sequenced from a single sample in a study of T-cell reconstitution after alpha-beta-depleted transplantation in children. Unique molecular identifiers were incorporated during preparation of the TCRbeta library. Via MiXCR, TCRdb re-called the PCR reads, giving one row per CDR3 protein. The table has about 980,000 distinct CDR3 sequences, 25% to 35% seen once. The input for sequencing was PBMCs, mostly from graft donor cells, taken 360 days after TCRalphabeta/CD19-depleted stem cell transplant. The receptors stem from a boy in the first two years of life who had a stem cell transplant for SCID, so the T cells may come from the graft donor.

The CDR3 loop is CASSLGAGTPRADTQYF. In DNA form, the CDR3 reads TGTGCCAGCAGCTTGGGTGCCGGGACCCCACGGGCAGATACGCAGTATTTT. The chain has TRBV5-5 and TRBJ2-3; either TRBD1 or TRBD2 may fit D (5 bases each). Germline V CDR1 and CDR2: SGHKS, YYEKEE (reference sequence). The CDR3 is 17 amino acids. With 0 bases removed from V and 4 bases from J, the gap between germline ends came to 18 bases.

This clonotype was detected ten times or more. The chain employs TRBV3-1 and TRBJ2-1, with D uncertain. Germline V gene sequence: CDR1 LGHDT, CDR2 YNNKEL (reference sequence). The V end lost 0 bases, the J end lost 10 bases, and 4 bases lay between the germline ends. The CDR3 contains 11 residues. The CDR3 DNA follows: TGTGCCAGCAGCCAAGAGGGCGAGCAGTTCTTC. Residues: CASSQEGEQFF.

This chain links TRBV12-3 or TRBV12-4 with TRBJ2-7; either TRBD1 or TRBD2 may supply D (6 bases each). V lost 5 bases and J 7 bases, leaving 24 bases between the germline ends. This CDR3 is 16 amino acids long. CDR3 region: CASSANRWGATPEQYF. CDR3 coding DNA: TGTGCCAGCAGTGCCAACAGGTGGGGGGCGACGCCTGAGCAGTACTTC.

The chain is built from TRBV12-3 or TRBV12-4 and TRBJ2-1, with D tentatively TRBD1 (5 bases). V was shortened by 2 bases and J by 7 bases, with 15 bases between the two germline ends. CDR3 length equals 15 residues. The CDR3 nucleotides are TGTGCCAGCAGTTTAATTAGCTCTCAGGGAAATGAGCAGTTCTTC. Encoded protein: CASSLISSQGNEQFF.

This sequence joins TRBV15 and TRBJ2-3; 8 nucleotides line up with TRBD2. Germline loops: CDR1 LNHNV, CDR2 YYDKDF (reference sequence). V lost 7 bases, J lost 0 bases, and 15 bases stayed unmatched. The CDR3 runs 18 residues. The CDR3 spells CATMLSGAGRFSTDTQYF. CDR3 nucleotides: TGTGCCACCATGCTTAGCGGGGCGGGCCGCTTTAGCACAGATACGCAGTATTTT.

The gene calls are TRBV12-3 or TRBV12-4 and TRBJ1-4; D might be TRBD1 (5 bases). Trimming removed 4 bases from V and 3 bases from J, with 12 bases in between. This CDR3 comprises 15 residues. CDR3 loop: CASSSQGLANEKLFF. The CDR3 DNA sequence: TGTGCCAGCAGTTCCCAGGGTTTGGCTAATGAAAAACTGTTTTTT.

The chain is built from TRBV5-4 and TRBJ1-2; D uncertain. Trimming took off 0 bases at V and 4 bases at J, with 16 bases between the two ends. Germline-derived CDR1 and CDR2 are SGHNT and YYREEE (reference sequence). This CDR3 contains 16 residues. The DNA for the CDR3 is TGTGCCAGCAGCTTGGCTCATCTCAAGGTCCTCTATGGCTACACCTTC. Amino acid sequence: CASSLAHLKVLYGYTF. Complete variable domain (other parts from reference TRBV5-4 and TRBJ1-2): ETGVTQSPTHLIKTRGQQVTLRCSSQSGHNTVSWYQQALGQGPQFIFQYYREEENGRGNFPPRFSGLQFPNYSSELNVNALELDDSALYLCASSLAHLKVLYGYTFGSGTRLTVV.

The gene calls are TRBV20-1 and TRBJ1-6, with 9 bases matching TRBD1. The CDR3 contains 14 residues. From germline, CDR1 is DFQATT and CDR2 SNEGSKA (reference sequence). The V gene end was trimmed by 6 bases and the J gene end by 7 bases; junction bases not matched to a gene: 7. CDR3 nucleotide sequence: TGCAGTGCGCGCCGGGACAGGGTCAATTCACCCCTCCACTTT. As protein: CSARRDRVNSPLHF.

This rearrangement joins TRBV7-9 to TRBJ2-5; a weak D match, TRBD1 (5 bases). The CDR3 loop spans 16 amino acids. CDR1 and CDR2 from the germline V gene are SEHNR and FQNEAQ (reference sequence). V was pared by 1 base and J by 0 bases, with 12 bases between. This CDR3 is CASSLDGREYQETQYF. In DNA form, the CDR3 reads TGTGCCAGCAGCTTAGACGGCAGGGAATACCAAGAGACCCAGTACTTC.

The gene calls are TRBV12-3 or TRBV12-4 and TRBJ2-4; a possible D gene is TRBD2 (6 bases). Trimming pared 6 bases from V and 0 bases from J, leaving 18 bases between. The CDR3 is 17 residues long. CDR3 sequence: CASSPPTGRLAKNIQYF. CDR3 sequence (DNA): TGTGCCAGCAGCCCGCCGACGGGGAGGCTAGCCAAAAACATTCAGTACTTC.

This clonotype occurred a few times. V usage is TRBV13 and J usage is TRBJ2-7, with D uncertain. This CDR3 has 14 residues. Germline CDR1 PRHDT, CDR2 FYEKMQ (reference sequence). V lost 5 bases, J lost 7 bases, and 18 bases lay in between. The CDR3 DNA is TGTGCCAGCAGCCCGCGAGATTCGGTGGTAGAGCAGTACTTC. Protein: CASSPRDSVVEQYF.

CDR3 DNA sequence: TGTGCCAGCAGCCGTTACAGGGGGCAGGACACCGGGGAGCTGTTTTTT. Translation: CASSRYRGQDTGELFF. The chain joins TRBV7-9 to TRBJ2-2, with 9 bases that match TRBD1. This CDR3 is 16 amino acids long. CDR1 is SEHNR and CDR2 is FQNEAQ in the germline V gene (reference sequence). With V trimmed by 5 bases and J by 3 bases, 7 bases remained unmatched.

The chain recombines TRBV7-2 with TRBJ1-1; 9 bases are a match to TRBD1. This CDR3 has 16 amino acids. In germline, CDR1 is SGHTA, CDR2 FQGNSA. After removal of 3 bases from V and 0 bases from J, the junction contained 5 bases not matched to a gene. The CDR3 is CASSLATGGVNTEAFF. The CDR3 DNA sequence: TGTGCCAGCAGCTTGGCGACAGGGGGAGTGAACACTGAAGCTTTCTTT.

This clonotype was seen many times. For the CDR3, the DNA is TGTGCCAGCAGTTACCGTGGGCGGGACACTGAAGCTTTCTTT. It encodes CASSYRGRDTEAFF. The rearrangement joins TRBV6-5 to TRBJ1-1; D is undetermined. The ends were cut back, 2 bases at V and 3 bases at J, with 10 bases in the middle. CDR1 MNHEY and CDR2 SVGAGI come from the germline V gene. This CDR3 has 14 residues.

Only a few counts were recorded for this clonotype. For the CDR3, the DNA is TGTGCCAGCAGTCGCCGGGACAGGGCCTTGAACACTGAAGCTTTCTTT. It codes for CASSRRDRALNTEAFF. This chain joins TRBV12-3 or TRBV12-4 and TRBJ1-1, with TRBD1 matching 9 bases. This CDR3 is 16 amino acids long. V shed 5 bases, J shed 0 bases, and the junction held 7 bases outside the gene matches.

This clonotype has ten or more counts. This chain connects TRBV4-1 to TRBJ1-1; the D is unclear. CDR1 MGHRA and CDR2 YSYEKL come from the germline V gene. The V and J ends lost 3 bases and 1 base respectively, with 3 bases between them. The CDR3 is made up of 12 amino acids. Here the CDR3 reads CASSHRNTEAFF. The CDR3 nucleotides read TGCGCCAGCAGCCACAGGAACACTGAAGCTTTCTTT.

A few counts support this clonotype. This chain uses TRBV9 with TRBJ2-5; D unresolved. The CDR3 extends over 14 amino acids. The V end was cut by 0 bases, the J end by 5 bases, with 11 bases between. The germline V gene has CDR1 SGDLS and CDR2 YYNGEE. The CDR3 nucleotides read TGTGCCAGCAGCGTAGGGTTAACAGTGGAGACCCAGTACTTC. Translated, it gives CASSVGLTVETQYF.

The chain recombines TRBV7-2 with TRBJ2-7; 11 bases align to TRBD1. The CDR3 runs to 17 residues. The germline gives CDR1 SGHTA, CDR2 FQGNSA. V shed 0 bases, J shed 1 base, and the junction held 5 bases outside the gene matches. The CDR3 bases are TGTGCCAGCAGCTTAGCGGACAGGGGGCTCTTTTCCTACGAGCAGTACTTC. Protein product: CASSLADRGLFSYEQYF.

As for this clonotype: An end of the junction does not agree with germline; a read error may underlie this. V is TRBV18 and J is TRBJ1-1, with 9 bases that match TRBD1. From germline, CDR1 is KGHSH and CDR2 LQKENI. This CDR3 region has 16 residues. This chain's CDR3 is CASSPGTGRVKTEAFF. The CDR3 DNA is TGTGCCAGCTCACCAGGGACAGGGAGGGTGAAGACTGAAGCTTTCTTT.

In this sample, this clonotype turned up a few times. A much larger clone is a single base away; this may be a read error. The chain is built from TRBV6-6 and TRBJ1-1, with D hard to call. Per the germline V gene, CDR1 is MNHNY and CDR2 is SVGAGI (reference sequence). V was clipped by 6 bases and J by 1 base, with 6 bases between them. The CDR3 is 12 amino acids. CDR3 loop: CASRPGNTEAFF. CDR3 DNA sequence: TGTGCCAGCAGACCCGGGAACACTGAAGCTTTCTTT.

A few counts support this clonotype. The chain recombines TRBV5-1 with TRBJ2-1; 7 bases are a match to TRBD1. The V and J ends lost 7 bases and 6 bases, in that order; junction bases with no gene match: 13. This CDR3 has 15 residues. Per germline, CDR1 SGHRS and CDR2 YFSETQ. The CDR3 here is CASQTGSRLGNEQFF. The CDR3 nucleotides are TGCGCCAGCCAGACAGGGTCTCGGTTGGGCAATGAGCAGTTCTTC.

This sequence joins TRBV20-1 and TRBJ1-6, with no clear D. CDR3 length: 14 residues. In germline, CDR1 is DFQATT, CDR2 SNEGSKA (reference sequence). Trimming cost V 5 bases and J 6 bases, with 14 bases left between them. The CDR3 spells CSAPVGRTNSPLHF. The CDR3 bases are TGCAGTGCTCCGGTCGGCAGGACTAATTCACCCCTCCACTTT.

The chain links TRBV5-6 to TRBJ2-3, with 7 bases matching TRBD2. CDR3 length: 15 residues. The V segment lost 2 bases and the J segment 9 bases; nucleotides outside the gene matches: 12. Per the germline V gene, CDR1 is SGHDT and CDR2 is YYEEEE. CDR3 nucleotides: TGTGCCAGCAGCTTTCTCTCGTCGCGGGAGCCGACGCAGTATTTT. Translated: CASSFLSSREPTQYF.

The rearrangement uses TRBV27 and TRBJ2-2; 7 bases line up with TRBD1. The CDR3 is 18 residues long. CDR1 is MNHEY and CDR2 is SMNVEV in the germline V gene (reference sequence). V was pared by 3 bases and J by 0 bases, with 10 bases of the junction left unmatched. CDR3 residues: CASSLPRQGVANTGELFF. The CDR3 DNA reads TGTGCCAGCAGTTTGCCTCGACAGGGAGTGGCGAACACCGGGGAGCTGTTTTTT.

This clonotype was counted only a few times. The V and J genes are TRBV5-1 and TRBJ2-3, with 10 bases identical to TRBD2. V shed 5 bases and J 2 bases; nucleotides not matched to a gene: 5. In germline, CDR1 is SGHRS, CDR2 YFSETQ. The CDR3 length is 15 residues. The CDR3 DNA reads as TGCGCCAGCAGATCCGGGACTAGCGTCACAGATACGCAGTATTTT. Its protein product is CASRSGTSVTDTQYF.